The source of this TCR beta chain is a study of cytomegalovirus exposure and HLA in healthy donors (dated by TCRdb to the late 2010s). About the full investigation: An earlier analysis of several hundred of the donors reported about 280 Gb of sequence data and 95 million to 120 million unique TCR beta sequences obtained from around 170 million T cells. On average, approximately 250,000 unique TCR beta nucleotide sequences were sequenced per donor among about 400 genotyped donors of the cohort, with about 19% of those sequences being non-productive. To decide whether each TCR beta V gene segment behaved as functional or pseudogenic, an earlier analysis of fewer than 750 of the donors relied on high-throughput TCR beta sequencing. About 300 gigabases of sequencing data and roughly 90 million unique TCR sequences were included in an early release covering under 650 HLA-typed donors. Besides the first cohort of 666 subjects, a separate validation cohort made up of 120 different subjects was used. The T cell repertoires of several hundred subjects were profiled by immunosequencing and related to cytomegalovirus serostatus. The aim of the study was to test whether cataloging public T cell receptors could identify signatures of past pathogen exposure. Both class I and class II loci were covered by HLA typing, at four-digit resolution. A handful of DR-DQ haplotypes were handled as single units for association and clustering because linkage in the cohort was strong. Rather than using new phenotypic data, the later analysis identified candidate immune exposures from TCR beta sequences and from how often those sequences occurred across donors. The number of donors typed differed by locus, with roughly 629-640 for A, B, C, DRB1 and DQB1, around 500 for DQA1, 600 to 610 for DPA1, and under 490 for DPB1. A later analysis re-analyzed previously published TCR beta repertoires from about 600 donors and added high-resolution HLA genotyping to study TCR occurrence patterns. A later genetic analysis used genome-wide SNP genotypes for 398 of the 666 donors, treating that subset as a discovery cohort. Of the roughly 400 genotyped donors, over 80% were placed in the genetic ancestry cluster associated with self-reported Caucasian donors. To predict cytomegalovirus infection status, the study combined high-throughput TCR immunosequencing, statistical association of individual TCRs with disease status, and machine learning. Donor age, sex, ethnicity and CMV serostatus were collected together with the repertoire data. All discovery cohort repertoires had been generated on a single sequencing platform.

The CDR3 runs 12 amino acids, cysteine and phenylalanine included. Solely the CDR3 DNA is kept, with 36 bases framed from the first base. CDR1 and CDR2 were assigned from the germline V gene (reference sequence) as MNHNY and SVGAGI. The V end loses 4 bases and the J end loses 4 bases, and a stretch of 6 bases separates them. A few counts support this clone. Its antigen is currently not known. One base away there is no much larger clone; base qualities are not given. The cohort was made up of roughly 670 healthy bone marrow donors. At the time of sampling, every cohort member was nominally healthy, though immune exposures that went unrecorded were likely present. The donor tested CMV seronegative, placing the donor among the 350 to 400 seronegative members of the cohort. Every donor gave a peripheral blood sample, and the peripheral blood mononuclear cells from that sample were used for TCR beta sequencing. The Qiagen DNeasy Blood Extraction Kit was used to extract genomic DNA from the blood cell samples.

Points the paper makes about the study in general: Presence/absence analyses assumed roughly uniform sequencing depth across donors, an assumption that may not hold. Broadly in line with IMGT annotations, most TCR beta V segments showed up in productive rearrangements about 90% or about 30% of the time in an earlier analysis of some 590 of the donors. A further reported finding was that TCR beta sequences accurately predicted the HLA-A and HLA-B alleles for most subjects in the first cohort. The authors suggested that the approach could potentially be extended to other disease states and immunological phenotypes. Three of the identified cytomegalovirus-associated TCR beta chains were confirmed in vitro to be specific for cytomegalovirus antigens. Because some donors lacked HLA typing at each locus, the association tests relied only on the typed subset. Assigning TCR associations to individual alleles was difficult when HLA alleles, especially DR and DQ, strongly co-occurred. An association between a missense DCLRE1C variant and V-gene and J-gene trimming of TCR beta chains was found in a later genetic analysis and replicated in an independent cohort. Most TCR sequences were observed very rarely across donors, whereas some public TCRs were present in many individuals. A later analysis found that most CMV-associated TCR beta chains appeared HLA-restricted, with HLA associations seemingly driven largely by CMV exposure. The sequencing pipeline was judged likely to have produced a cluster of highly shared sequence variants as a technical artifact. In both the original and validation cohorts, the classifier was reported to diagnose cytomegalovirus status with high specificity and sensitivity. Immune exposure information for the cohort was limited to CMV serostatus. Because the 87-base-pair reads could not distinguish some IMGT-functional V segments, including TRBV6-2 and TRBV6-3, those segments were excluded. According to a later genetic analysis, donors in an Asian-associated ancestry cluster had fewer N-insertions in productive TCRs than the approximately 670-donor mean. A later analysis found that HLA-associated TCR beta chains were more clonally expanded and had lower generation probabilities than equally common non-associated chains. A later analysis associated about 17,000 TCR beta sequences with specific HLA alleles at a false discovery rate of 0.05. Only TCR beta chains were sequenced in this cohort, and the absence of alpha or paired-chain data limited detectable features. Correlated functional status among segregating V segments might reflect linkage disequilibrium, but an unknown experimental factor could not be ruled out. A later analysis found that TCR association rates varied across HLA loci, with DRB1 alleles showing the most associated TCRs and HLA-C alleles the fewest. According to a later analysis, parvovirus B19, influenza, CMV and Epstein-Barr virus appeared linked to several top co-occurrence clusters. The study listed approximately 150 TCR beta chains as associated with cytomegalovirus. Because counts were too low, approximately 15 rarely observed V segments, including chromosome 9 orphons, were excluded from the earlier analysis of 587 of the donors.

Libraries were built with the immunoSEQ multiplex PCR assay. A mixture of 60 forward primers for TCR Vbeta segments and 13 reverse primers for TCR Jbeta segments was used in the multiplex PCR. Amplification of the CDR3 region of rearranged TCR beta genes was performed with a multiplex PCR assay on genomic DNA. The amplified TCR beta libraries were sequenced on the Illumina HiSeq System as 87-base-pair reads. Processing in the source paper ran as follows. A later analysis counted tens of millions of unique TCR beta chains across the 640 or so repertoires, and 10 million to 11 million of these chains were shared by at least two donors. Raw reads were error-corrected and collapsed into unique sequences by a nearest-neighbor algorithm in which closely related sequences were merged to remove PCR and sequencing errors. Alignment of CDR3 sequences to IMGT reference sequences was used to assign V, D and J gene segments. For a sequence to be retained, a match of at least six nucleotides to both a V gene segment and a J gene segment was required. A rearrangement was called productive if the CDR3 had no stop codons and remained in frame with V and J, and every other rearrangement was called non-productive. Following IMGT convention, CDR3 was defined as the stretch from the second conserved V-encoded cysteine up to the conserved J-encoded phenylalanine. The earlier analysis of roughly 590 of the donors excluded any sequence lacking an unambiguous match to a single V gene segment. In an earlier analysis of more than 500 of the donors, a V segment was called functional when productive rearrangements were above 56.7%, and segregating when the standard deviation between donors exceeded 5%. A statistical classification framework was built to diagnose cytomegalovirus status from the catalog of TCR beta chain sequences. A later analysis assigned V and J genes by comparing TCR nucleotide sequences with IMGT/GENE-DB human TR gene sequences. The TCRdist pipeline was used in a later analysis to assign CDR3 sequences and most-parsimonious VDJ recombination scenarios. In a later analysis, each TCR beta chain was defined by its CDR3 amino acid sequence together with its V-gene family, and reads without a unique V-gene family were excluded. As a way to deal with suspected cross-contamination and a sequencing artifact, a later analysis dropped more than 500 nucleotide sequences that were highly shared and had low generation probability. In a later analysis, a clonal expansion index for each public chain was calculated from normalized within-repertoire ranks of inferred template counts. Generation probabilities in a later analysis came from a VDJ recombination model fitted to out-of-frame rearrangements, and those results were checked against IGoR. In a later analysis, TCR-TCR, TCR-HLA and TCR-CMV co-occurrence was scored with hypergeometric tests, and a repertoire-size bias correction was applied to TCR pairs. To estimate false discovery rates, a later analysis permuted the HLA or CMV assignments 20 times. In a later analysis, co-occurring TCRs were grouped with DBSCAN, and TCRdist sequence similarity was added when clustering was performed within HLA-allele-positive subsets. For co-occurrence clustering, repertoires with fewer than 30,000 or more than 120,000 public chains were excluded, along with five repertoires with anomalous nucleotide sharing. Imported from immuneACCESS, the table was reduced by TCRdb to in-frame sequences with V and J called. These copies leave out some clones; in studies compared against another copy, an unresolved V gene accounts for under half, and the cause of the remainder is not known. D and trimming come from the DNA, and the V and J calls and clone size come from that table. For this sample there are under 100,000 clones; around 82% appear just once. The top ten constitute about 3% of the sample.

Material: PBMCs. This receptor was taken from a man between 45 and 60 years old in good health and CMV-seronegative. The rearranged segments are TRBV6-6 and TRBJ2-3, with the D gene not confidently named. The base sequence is TGTGCCAGCAGTTCACAGTCAGATACGCAGTATTTT. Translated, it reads CASSSQSDTQYF.